These 19 T cell receptor beta chains were all obtained from the same sample, sequenced in a study of human versus mouse CDR3 diversity and MHC coevolution. Only in-frame clones appear in the TCRdb table, and some are missing; sequencing was by immunoSEQ multiplex PCR. The sample lists tens of thousands of clones; under 95% were seen once. Sequences were obtained from naive CD4+ T cells from blood. Subset noted: CD45RO-negative CD62L-positive naive CD4 T cells. The receptor set was obtained from a person aged 30 to 69 in good health.

This rearrangement joins TRBV7-9 to TRBJ1-2, with a tentative D call TRBD1 (5 bases). This CDR3 has 13 residues. Trimming cost V 3 bases and J 3 bases, with 8 bases left between them. The germline V gene has CDR1 SEHNR and CDR2 FQNEAQ (reference sequence). The chain's CDR3 is CASSFDSHYGYTF. The CDR3 DNA follows: TGTGCCAGCAGCTTTGACAGTCACTATGGCTACACCTTC.

The gene calls are TRBV30 and TRBJ1-3; D might be TRBD1 (5 bases). V was cut by 2 bases and J by 2 bases, with 13 bases left in between. Germline values: CDR1 GTSNPN, CDR2 SVGIG (reference sequence). This CDR3 has 15 residues. CDR3 sequence (DNA): TGTGCCTGGAGTCGGCAGGGTAGCCCTGGAAACACCATATATTTT. Translated: CAWSRQGSPGNTIYF.

The chain carries TRBV30 and TRBJ2-1, with 8 bases matching TRBD1. There are 13 residues in the CDR3. J was trimmed by 2 bases and V by 7 bases; bases with no gene match: 4. Per germline, CDR1 GTSNPN and CDR2 SVGIG (reference sequence). The CDR3 sequence is CALEQGAYNEQFF. CDR3 nucleotides: TGTGCCTTAGAACAGGGGGCCTACAATGAGCAGTTCTTC.

This chain links TRBV6-5 with TRBJ1-2; D not certain. Trimming cost V 6 bases and J 6 bases, with 5 bases left between them. CDR3 length equals 10 residues. Germline V gives CDR1 MNHEY, CDR2 SVGAGI. This chain's CDR3 is CASRADGYTF. CDR3 bases: TGTGCCAGCAGGGCGGATGGCTACACCTTC.

The CDR3 DNA reads TGCGCCAGCAGCTTAGGCCAGGTGAACACCGGGGAGCTGTTTTTT. It encodes CASSLGQVNTGELFF. The chain couples TRBV5-1 to TRBJ2-2; D not resolved. Trimming shortened V by 2 bases and J by 1 base, and 9 bases separated the two germline ends. Germline V gene sequence: CDR1 SGHRS, CDR2 YFSETQ. CDR3 size: 15 residues.

The genes are TRBV28 and TRBJ1-1; 7 bases align to TRBD1. The V gene's germline CDR1 is MDHEN and CDR2 SYDVKM. The CDR3 has 14 residues. Trimming cost V 4 bases and J 1 base; bases outside gene matches: 3. CDR3 nucleotides: TGTGCCAGCAGTTGGGGGACAGCGAACACTGAAGCTTTCTTT. Its translation: CASSWGTANTEAFF. Looking up the rest from reference TRBV28 and TRBJ1-1 gives the full variable domain: DVKVTQSSRYLVKRTGEKVFLECVQDMDHENMFWYRQDPGLGLRLIYFSYDVKMKEKGDIPEGYSVSREKKERFSLILESASTNQTSMYLCASSWGTANTEAFFGQGTRLTVV.

CDR3 sequence: CASSREQGRNQPQHF. The CDR3 DNA follows: TGTGCCAGCAGCCGCGAACAGGGCCGGAATCAGCCCCAGCATTTT. V is TRBV5-5 and J is TRBJ1-5, with D perhaps TRBD1 (6 bases). Germline CDR1 is SGHKS and CDR2 is YYEKEE (reference sequence). Trimming shortened V by 4 bases and J by 4 bases, and 15 bases separated the two germline ends. The CDR3 length is 15 residues.

J is TRBJ2-3 and V is TRBV2; TRBD2 agrees at 14 bases. Per the germline V gene, CDR1 is SNHLY and CDR2 is FYNNEI. The length of the CDR3 is 15 residues. V trimming: 7 bases; J trimming: 4 bases; junction bases outside the gene matches: 4. CDR3 loop: CASKGLAGVADTQYF. As DNA, the CDR3 is TGTGCCAGCAAGGGACTAGCGGGAGTGGCAGATACGCAGTATTTT.

This clone was detected only once. J is TRBJ2-5 and V is TRBV18; 7 bases line up with TRBD1. The DNA end is a closer match to TRBJ2-7, so the J assignment may be wrong. CDR3 length: 14 amino acids. Looked up from germline, CDR1 is KGHSH and CDR2 is LQKENI. The CDR3 DNA reads TGTGCCAGCTCGACAGGGTCCCTTCCCCACGAGCAGTACTTC. Amino acids: CASSTGSLPHEQYF.

The chain links TRBV2 to TRBJ2-1; 9 bases are shared with TRBD1. The germline CDR1 and CDR2 sequences are SNHLY and FYNNEI. CDR3 length: 16 amino acids. The V and J ends lost 4 bases and 6 bases, in that order; junction bases with no gene match: 10. The CDR3 protein is CASSGRGAGQGNEQFF. The DNA of the CDR3 is TGTGCCAGCAGTGGAAGGGGTGCGGGACAGGGCAATGAGCAGTTCTTC.

The chain carries TRBV7-6 and TRBJ2-1; D ambiguous. Per germline, CDR1 SGHVS and CDR2 FNYEAQ. This CDR3 spans 11 amino acids. V dropped 5 bases and J dropped 10 bases, with 9 bases sitting between them. The CDR3: CASSQYSEQFF. In DNA, the CDR3 is TGTGCCAGCAGCCAATACAGCGAGCAGTTCTTC.

The chain is built from TRBV30 and TRBJ1-4, with unresolved D. The CDR3 has 12 residues. V lost 7 bases and J 7 bases, leaving 13 bases between the germline ends. Germline V gives CDR1 GTSNPN, CDR2 SVGIG (reference sequence). The CDR3 DNA sequence: TGTGCCTCGACCGGCCCGGGTGAAAAACTGTTTTTT. Protein product: CASTGPGEKLFF.

V usage is TRBV7-2 and J usage is TRBJ2-5, with TRBD1 as a possible D gene (5 bases). The assigned J gene may be wrong: the sequence end matches TRBJ2-7 better. Germline CDR1 reads SGHTA; CDR2 reads FQGNSA. The CDR3 has 15 amino acids. The CDR3 DNA is TGTGCCAGCAGCTCAGACGGACATGCCTCCTACGAGCAGTACTTC. This translates into CASSSDGHASYEQYF.

J is TRBJ1-1 and V is TRBV5-1, with 7 bases lining up with TRBD1. V gave up 5 bases and J gave up 8 bases; unmatched junction bases: 21. CDR3 length: 17 amino acids. Looked up from germline, CDR1 is SGHRS and CDR2 is YFSETQ. The CDR3 sequence: CASRSHTGEPPLSEAFF. CDR3 bases: TGCGCCAGCAGGTCTCATACAGGGGAGCCCCCTCTTTCAGAAGCTTTCTTT.

This clone was recorded once. The chain carries TRBV7-9 and TRBJ2-3, with TRBD2 identical over 7 bases. The CDR3 length is 18 residues. Germline V gene data show CDR1 as SEHNR and CDR2 as FQNEAQ (reference sequence). The V gene end was trimmed by 1 base and the J gene end by 2 bases; junction bases not matched to a gene: 12. This chain's CDR3 is CASSLGILREPPTDTQYF. The DNA for the CDR3 is TGTGCCAGCAGCTTAGGGATCTTGCGGGAGCCTCCCACAGATACGCAGTATTTT.

This chain uses TRBV5-5 with TRBJ2-7; 9 bases line up with TRBD2. V shed 2 bases and J 4 bases; nucleotides not matched to a gene: 4. Germline-derived CDR1 and CDR2 are SGHKS and YYEKEE (reference sequence). The CDR3 contains 14 residues. As DNA, the CDR3 is TGTGCCAGCAGCTTCGGACTAGCGAGATACGAGCAGTACTTC. It specifies CASSFGLARYEQYF.

The genes are TRBV7-2 and TRBJ2-1, with a tentative D call TRBD2 (5 bases). V gave up 3 bases and J gave up 4 bases, with 10 bases separating them. Germline V CDR1 and CDR2: SGHTA, FQGNSA. This CDR3 comprises 14 residues. DNA for the CDR3: TGTGCCAGCAGCTTCCAGCGGTGGTACAATGAGCAGTTCTTC. It encodes CASSFQRWYNEQFF. The complete variable domain, with remaining parts taken from reference TRBV7-2 and TRBJ2-1, reads GAGVSQSPSNKVTEKGKDVELRCDPISGHTALYWYRQSLGQGLEFLIYFQGNSAPDKSGLPSDRFSAERTGGSVSTLTIQRTQQEDSAVYLCASSFQRWYNEQFFGPGTRLTVL.

The rearrangement links TRBV5-4 to TRBJ2-5; 13 bases agree with TRBD2. CDR3 length equals 17 residues. Germline V lookup: CDR1 SGHNT, CDR2 YYREEE (reference sequence). J lost 4 bases, V lost 4 bases, and 10 bases had no gene match. The CDR3 is CASSPPGLAGEIETQYF. The CDR3 DNA reads TGTGCCAGCAGCCCGCCCGGACTAGCGGGAGAGATAGAGACCCAGTACTTC.

The chain employs TRBV18 and TRBJ2-5; 9 nucleotides agree with TRBD1. The closer fit of TRBJ2-7 to the DNA end suggests the J call may be wrong. Germline V gene data show CDR1 as KGHSH and CDR2 as LQKENI. CDR3 length equals 14 residues. CDR3 sequence: CASSPRGQGYEQYF. CDR3 nucleotides: TGTGCCAGCTCACCAAGGGGACAGGGCTACGAGCAGTACTTC.